Sequencing of this TCR beta chain was carried out in a study of cytomegalovirus exposure and HLA in healthy donors. Findings and caveats of the study: Confirmation in vitro established that a few CMV-associated chains were specific for CMV antigens. Investigators reported 150 to 200 TCR beta chains as tied to cytomegalovirus. Most TCR sequences were rare, but some public TCRs occurred in many donors.

As regards this clone: The antigen is not known.

TCRdb's table, derived via immunoSEQ multiplex PCR, lists solely in-frame clones and lacks some. This table has about 98,000 clones, about 95% appearing once. This clonotype was obtained from a woman under 30 in good health and CMV-seronegative. The specimen sequenced was PBMCs.

The CDR3: CAISEPNRKGTFYGYTF. The CDR3 DNA follows: TGTGCCATCAGTGAGCCAAATCGAAAGGGGACATTCTATGGCTACACCTTC. V gene TRBV10-3 combines with J gene TRBJ1-2; perhaps TRBD1 as D (6 bases). The CDR3 contains 17 residues. The V end lost 2 bases, the J end lost 4 bases, and 20 bases lay between the germline ends. Germline V gene lookup returns CDR1 ENHRY and CDR2 SYGVKD.